The subject of this entry is one T cell receptor beta chain. Its antigen is unknown. The data are from a study of T-cell reconstitution after alpha-beta-depleted transplantation in children. Study results and limitations: From newly produced T cells came most of the T-cell counts and diversity one year after transplant. The high TCRbeta diversity at day 60 in some patients came from surviving recipient T cells and thymic progenitors. About two months after transplant, alpha-beta T cells reportedly came from several hundred expanded graft clones.

During its preparation, the TCRbeta library received unique molecular identifiers. TCRdb fed the PCR reads into MiXCR, producing one record per CDR3 protein. The sample lists 300,000 to 350,000 distinct CDR3 sequences, approximately 23% occurring once. Trimming took 0 bases from V and 4 from J; bases not matched to a gene: 3. The CDR3 runs to 15 residues. Germline V CDR1 and CDR2: SGHRS, YFSETQ. V and J are TRBV5-1 and TRBJ2-3; TRBD2 matches 9 bases. The sample in question was PBMCs, mostly from graft donor cells, obtained 180 days after TCRalphabeta/CD19-depleted stem cell transplant. This receptor was taken from a male patient aged 10-17 years who had a stem cell transplant for acute lymphoblastic leukemia, so the T cells may come from the graft donor. DNA for the CDR3: TGCGCCAGCAGCTTGGTAGCGGGAGTCCCAGATACGCAGTATTTT. It codes for CASSLVAGVPDTQYF. The full variable domain, completed using reference TRBV5-1 and TRBJ2-3, is KAGVTQTPRYLIKTRGQQVTLSCSPISGHRSVSWYQQTPGQGLQFLFEYFSETQRNKGNFPGRFSGRQFSNSRSEMNVSTLELGDSALYLCASSLVAGVPDTQYFGPGTRLTVL.